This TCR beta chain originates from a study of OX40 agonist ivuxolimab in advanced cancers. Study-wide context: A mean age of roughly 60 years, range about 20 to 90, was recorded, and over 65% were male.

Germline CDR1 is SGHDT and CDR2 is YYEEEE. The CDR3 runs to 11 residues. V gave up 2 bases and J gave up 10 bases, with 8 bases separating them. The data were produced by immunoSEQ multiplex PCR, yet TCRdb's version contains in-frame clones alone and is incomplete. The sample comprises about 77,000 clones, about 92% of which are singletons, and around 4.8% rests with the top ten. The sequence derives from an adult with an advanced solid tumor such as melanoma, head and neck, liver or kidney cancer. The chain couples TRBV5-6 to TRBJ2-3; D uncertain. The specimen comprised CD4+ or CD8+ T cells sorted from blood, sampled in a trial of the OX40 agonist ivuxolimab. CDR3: CASSFHGPQYF. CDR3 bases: TGTGCCAGCAGCTTCCACGGACCGCAGTATTTT.